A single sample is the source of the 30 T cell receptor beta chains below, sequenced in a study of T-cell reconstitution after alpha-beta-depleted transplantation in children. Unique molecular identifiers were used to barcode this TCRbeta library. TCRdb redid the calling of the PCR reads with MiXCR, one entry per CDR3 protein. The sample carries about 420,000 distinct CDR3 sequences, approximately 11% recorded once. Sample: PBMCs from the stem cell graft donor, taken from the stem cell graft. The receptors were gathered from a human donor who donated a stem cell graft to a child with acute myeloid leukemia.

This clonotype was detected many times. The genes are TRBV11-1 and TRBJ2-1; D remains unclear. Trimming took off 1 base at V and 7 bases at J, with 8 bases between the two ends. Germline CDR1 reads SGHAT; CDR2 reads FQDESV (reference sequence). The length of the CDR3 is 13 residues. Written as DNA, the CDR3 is TGTGCCAGCAGCTTAGAAGGGATGAATGAGCAGTTCTTC. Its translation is CASSLEGMNEQFF.

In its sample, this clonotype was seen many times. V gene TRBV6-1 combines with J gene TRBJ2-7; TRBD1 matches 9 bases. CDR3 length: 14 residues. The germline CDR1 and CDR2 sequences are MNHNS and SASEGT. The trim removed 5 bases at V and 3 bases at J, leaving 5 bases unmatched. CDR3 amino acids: CASSRQGGFYEQYF. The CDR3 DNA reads TGTGCCAGCAGTCGACAGGGGGGATTCTACGAGCAGTACTTC.

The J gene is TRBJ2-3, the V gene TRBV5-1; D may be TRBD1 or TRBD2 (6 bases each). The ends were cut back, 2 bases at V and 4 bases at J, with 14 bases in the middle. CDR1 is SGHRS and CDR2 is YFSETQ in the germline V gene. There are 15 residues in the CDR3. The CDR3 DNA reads TGCGCCAGCAGCTTTTGGGGGGCCAACGCAGATACGCAGTATTTT. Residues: CASSFWGANADTQYF.

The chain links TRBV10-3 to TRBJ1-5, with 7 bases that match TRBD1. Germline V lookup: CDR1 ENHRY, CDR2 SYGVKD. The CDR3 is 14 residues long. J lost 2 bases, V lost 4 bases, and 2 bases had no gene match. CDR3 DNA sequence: TGTGCCATCAGTGGACAGGGTGGCAATCAGCCCCAGCATTTT. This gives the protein CAISGQGGNQPQHF.

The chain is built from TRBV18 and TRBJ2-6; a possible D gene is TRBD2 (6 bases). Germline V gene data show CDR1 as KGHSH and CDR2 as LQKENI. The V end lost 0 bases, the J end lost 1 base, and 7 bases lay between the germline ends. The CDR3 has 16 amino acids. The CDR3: CASSPPGGSGANVLTF. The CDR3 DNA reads TGTGCCAGCTCACCACCGGGGGGATCTGGGGCCAACGTCCTGACTTTC.

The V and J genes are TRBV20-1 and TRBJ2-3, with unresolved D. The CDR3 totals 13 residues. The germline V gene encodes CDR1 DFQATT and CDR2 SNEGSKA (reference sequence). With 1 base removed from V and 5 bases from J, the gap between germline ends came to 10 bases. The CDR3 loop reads CSARVTGRDTQYF. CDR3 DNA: TGCAGTGCTAGAGTTACGGGCCGAGATACGCAGTATTTT.

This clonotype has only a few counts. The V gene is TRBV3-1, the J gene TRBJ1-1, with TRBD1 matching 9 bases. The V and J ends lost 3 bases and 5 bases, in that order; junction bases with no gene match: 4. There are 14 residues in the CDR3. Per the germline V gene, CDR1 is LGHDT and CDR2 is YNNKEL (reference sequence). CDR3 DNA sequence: TGTGCCAGCAGCCAGGGACAGGGTCGGACTGAAGCTTTCTTT. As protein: CASSQGQGRTEAFF.

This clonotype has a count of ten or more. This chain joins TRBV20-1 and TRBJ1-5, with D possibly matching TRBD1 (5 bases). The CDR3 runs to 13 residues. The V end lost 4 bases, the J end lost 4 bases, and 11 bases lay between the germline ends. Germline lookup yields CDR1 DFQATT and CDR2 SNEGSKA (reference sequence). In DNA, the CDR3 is TGCAGTGCTAACCCAGGGCAGAATCAGCCCCAGCATTTT. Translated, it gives CSANPGQNQPQHF.

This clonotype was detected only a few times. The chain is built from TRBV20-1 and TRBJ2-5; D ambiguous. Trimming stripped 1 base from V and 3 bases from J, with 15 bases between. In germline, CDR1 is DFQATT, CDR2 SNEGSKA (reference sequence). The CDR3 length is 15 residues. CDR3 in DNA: TGCAGTGCTAGAGCTTGGTTAGTAGCTGAAGAGACCCAGTACTTC. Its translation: CSARAWLVAEETQYF.

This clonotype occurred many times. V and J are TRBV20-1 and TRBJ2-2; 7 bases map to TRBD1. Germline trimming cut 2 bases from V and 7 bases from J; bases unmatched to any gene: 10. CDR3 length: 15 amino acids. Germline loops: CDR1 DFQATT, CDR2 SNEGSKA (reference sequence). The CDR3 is CSARRTTGRVGELFF. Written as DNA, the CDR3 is TGCAGTGCTAGAAGAACGACAGGGCGTGTCGGGGAGCTGTTTTTT.

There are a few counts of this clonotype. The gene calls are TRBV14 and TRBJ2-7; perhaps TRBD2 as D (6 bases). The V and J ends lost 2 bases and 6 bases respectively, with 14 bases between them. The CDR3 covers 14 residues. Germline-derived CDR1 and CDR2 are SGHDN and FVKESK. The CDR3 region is CASSQIGSRSEQYF. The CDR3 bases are TGTGCCAGCAGCCAAATCGGGAGTCGGTCCGAGCAGTACTTC.

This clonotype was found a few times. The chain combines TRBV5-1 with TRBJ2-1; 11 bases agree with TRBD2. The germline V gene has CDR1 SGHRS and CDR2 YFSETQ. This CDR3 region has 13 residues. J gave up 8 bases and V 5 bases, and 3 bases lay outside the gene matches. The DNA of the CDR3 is TGCGCCAGCAGGACTAGCGGGGCGGATGAGCAGTTCTTC. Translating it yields CASRTSGADEQFF.

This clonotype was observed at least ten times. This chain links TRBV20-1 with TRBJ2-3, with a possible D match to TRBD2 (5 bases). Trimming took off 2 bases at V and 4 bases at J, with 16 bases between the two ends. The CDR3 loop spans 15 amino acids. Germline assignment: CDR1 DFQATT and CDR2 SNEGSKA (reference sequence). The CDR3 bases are TGCAGTGCTAGAAGCGGCCTCAACCCCCCAGATACGCAGTATTTT. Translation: CSARSGLNPPDTQYF.

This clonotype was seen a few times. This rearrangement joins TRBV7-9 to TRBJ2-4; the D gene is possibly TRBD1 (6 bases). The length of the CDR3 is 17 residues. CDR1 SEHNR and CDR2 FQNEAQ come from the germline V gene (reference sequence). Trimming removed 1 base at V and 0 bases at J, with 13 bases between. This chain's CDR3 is CASSLGGTGLAKNIQYF. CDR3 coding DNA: TGTGCCAGCAGCTTAGGAGGAACAGGGCTAGCCAAAAACATTCAGTACTTC. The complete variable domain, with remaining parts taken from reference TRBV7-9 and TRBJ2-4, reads DTGVSQNPRHKITKRGQNVTFRCDPISEHNRLYWYRQTLGQGPEFLTYFQNEAQLEKSRLLSDRFSAERPKGSFSTLEIQRTEQGDSAMYLCASSLGGTGLAKNIQYFGAGTRLSVL.

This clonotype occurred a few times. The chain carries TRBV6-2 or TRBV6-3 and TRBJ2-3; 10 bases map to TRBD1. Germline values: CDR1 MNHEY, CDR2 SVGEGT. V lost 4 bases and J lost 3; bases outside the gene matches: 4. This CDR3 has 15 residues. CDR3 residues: CASSSDRGHTDTQYF. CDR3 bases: TGTGCCAGCAGTTCCGACAGGGGGCATACAGATACGCAGTATTTT.

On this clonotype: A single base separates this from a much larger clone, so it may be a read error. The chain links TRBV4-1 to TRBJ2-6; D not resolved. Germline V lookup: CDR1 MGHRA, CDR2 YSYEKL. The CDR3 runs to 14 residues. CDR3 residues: CASSQGTGPNVLTF. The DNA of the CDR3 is TGCGCCAGCAGCCAAGGTACTGGGCCCAACGTCCTGACTTTC.

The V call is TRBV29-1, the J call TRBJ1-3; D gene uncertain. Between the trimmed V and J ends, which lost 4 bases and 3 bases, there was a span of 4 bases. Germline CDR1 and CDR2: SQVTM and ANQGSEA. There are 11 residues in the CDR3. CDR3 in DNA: TGCAGCGTTGGTCATGGAAACACCATATATTTT. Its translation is CSVGHGNTIYF.

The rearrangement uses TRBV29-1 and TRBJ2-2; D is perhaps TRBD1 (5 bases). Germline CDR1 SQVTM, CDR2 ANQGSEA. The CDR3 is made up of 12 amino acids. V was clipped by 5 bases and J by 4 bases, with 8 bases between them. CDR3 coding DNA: TGCAGCGTTATAGGGGTCACCGGGGAGCTGTTTTTT. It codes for CSVIGVTGELFF.

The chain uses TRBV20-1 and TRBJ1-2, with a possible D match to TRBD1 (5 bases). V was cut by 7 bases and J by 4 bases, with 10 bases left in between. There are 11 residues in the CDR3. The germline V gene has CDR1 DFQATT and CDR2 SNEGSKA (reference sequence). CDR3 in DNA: TGCAGTGTCTGGGGCGGCTATGGCTACACCTTC. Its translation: CSVWGGYGYTF.

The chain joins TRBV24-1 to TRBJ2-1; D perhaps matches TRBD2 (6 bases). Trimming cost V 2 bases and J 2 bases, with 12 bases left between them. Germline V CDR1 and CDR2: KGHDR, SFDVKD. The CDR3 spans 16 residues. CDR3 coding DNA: TGTGCCACCAGTGATTCGGGGAGCGGGCCCTACAATGAGCAGTTCTTC. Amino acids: CATSDSGSGPYNEQFF.

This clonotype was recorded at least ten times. The CDR3 DNA follows: TGTGCCAGCAGTTTGACAGGGCGAGAGACCCAGTACTTC. Translating gives CASSLTGRETQYF. V usage is TRBV27 and J usage is TRBJ2-5; 7 bases are shared with TRBD1. V lost 3 bases and J lost 4; bases outside the gene matches: 2. This CDR3 comprises 13 residues. Germline assignment: CDR1 MNHEY and CDR2 SMNVEV (reference sequence).

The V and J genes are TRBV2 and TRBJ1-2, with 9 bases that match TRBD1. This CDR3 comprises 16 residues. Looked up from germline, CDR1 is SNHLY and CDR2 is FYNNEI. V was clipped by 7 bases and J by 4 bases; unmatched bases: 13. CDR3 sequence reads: CASITTRDREGYGYTF. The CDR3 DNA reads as TGTGCCAGCATTACTACACGGGACAGGGAAGGCTATGGCTACACCTTC. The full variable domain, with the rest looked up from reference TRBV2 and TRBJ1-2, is EPEVTQTPSHQVTQMGQEVILRCVPISNHLYFYWYRQILGQKVEFLVSFYNNEISEKSEIFDDQFSVERPDGSNFTLKIRSTKLEDSAMYFCASITTRDREGYGYTFGSGTRLTVV.

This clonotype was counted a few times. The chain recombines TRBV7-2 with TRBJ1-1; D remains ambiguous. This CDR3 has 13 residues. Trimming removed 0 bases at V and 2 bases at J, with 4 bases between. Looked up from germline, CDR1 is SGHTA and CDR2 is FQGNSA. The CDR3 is CASSLAHNTEAFF. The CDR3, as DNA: TGTGCCAGCAGCTTAGCTCATAACACTGAAGCTTTCTTT. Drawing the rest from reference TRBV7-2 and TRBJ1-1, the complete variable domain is GAGVSQSPSNKVTEKGKDVELRCDPISGHTALYWYRQSLGQGLEFLIYFQGNSAPDKSGLPSDRFSAERTGGSVSTLTIQRTQQEDSAVYLCASSLAHNTEAFFGQGTRLTVV.

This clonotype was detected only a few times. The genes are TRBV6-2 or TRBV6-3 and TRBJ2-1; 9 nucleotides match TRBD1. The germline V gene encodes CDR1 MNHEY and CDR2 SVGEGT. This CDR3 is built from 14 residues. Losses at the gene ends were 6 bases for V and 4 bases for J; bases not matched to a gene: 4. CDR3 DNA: TGTGCCAGCAGCCGGACAGGGGAATACAATGAGCAGTTCTTC. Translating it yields CASSRTGEYNEQFF.

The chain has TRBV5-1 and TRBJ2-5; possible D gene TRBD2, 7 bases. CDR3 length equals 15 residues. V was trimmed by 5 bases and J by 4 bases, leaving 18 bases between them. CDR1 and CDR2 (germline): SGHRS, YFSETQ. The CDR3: CASSPLSGGPETQYF. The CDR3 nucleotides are TGCGCCAGCAGTCCCCTATCGGGGGGCCCAGAGACCCAGTACTTC.

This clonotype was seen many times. The CDR3: CASSRQGTEAFF. As DNA, the CDR3 is TGTGCCAGCAGCCGACAGGGCACTGAAGCTTTCTTT. The chain couples TRBV6-5 to TRBJ1-1, with 7 bases that match TRBD1. J was trimmed by 4 bases and V by 6 bases; bases with no gene match: 2. The CDR3 contains 12 residues. The germline gives CDR1 MNHEY, CDR2 SVGAGI.

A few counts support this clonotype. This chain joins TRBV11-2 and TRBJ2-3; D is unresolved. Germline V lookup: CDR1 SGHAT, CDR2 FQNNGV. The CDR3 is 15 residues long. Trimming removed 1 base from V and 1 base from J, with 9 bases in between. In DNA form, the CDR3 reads TGTGCCAGCAGCTTAGTGGAGAGTCGCACAGATACGCAGTATTTT. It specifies CASSLVESRTDTQYF.

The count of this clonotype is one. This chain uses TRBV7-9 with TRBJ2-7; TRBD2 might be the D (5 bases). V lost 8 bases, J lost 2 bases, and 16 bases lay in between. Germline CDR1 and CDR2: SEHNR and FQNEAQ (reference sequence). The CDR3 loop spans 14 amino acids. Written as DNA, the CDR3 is TGTGCCAGCTCCCTTATGGGGAGCCCCTACGAGCAGTACGTC. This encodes CASSLMGSPYEQYV.

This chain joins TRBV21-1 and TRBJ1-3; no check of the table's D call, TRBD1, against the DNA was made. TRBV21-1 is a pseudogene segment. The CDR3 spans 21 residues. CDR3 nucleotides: TGTGCCACCGGGAAACCGGACCCACCACCGATCTCTGGGGGTCTTAGAAACACCATATATTTT. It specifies CATGKPDPPPISGGLRNTIYF.

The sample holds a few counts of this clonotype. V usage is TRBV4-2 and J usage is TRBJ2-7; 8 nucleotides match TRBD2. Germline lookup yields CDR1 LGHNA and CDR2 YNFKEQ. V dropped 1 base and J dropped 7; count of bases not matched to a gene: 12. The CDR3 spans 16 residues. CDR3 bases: TGTGCCAGCAGCCAAGTCCCAGCGGGAGAGCGAAAAGAGCAGTACTTC. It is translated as CASSQVPAGERKEQYF.